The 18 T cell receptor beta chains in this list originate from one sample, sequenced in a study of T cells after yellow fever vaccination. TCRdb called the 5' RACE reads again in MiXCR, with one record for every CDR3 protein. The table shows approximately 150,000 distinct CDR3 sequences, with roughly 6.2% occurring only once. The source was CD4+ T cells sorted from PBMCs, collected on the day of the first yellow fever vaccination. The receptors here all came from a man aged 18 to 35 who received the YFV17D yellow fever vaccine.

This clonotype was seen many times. The chain's CDR3 is CASSLLELRNEQFF. The CDR3 region has the DNA TGTGCCAGCAGTTTACTAGAGCTCCGCAATGAGCAGTTCTTC. This chain links TRBV12-3 or TRBV12-4 with TRBJ2-1, with D unresolved. Trimming stripped 2 bases from V and 6 bases from J, with 11 bases between. This CDR3 spans 14 amino acids.

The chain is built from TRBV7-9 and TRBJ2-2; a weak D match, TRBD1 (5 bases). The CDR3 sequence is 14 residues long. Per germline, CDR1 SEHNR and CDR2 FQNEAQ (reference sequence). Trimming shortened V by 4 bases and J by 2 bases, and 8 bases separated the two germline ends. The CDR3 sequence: CASSSRVNTGELFF. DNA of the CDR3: TGTGCCAGCAGCTCCAGGGTAAACACCGGGGAGCTGTTTTTT.

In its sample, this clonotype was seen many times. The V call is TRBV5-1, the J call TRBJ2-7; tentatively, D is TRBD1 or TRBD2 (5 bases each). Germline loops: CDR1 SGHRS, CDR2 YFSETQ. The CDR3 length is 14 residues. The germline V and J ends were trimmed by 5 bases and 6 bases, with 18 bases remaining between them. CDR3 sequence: CASSSGTSSPEQYF. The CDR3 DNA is TGCGCCAGCAGTTCCGGGACCTCCTCCCCCGAGCAGTACTTC.

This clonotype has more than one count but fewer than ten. The DNA of the CDR3 is TGTGCCAGCAGCTTAGAGAGGGACAATGAGCAGTTCTTC. It translates to CASSLERDNEQFF. The chain couples TRBV7-2 to TRBJ2-1, with a tentative D call TRBD2 (5 bases). The V gene's germline CDR1 is SGHTA and CDR2 FQGNSA. With 1 base removed from V and 5 bases from J, the gap between germline ends came to 6 bases. This CDR3 comprises 13 residues.

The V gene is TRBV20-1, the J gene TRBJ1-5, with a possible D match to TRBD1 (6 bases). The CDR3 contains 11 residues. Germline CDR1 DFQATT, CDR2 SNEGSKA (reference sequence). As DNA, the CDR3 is TGCAGCGACAGGTGGCCACAGCCCCAGCATTTT. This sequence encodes CSDRWPQPQHF.

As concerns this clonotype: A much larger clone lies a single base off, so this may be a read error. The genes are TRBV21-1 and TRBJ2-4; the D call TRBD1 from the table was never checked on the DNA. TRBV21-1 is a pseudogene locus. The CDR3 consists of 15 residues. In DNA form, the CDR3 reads TGTGCCAGCAGCAATTACAGGGCGCGCGAAAACATTCAGTACTTC. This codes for CASSNYRARENIQYF.

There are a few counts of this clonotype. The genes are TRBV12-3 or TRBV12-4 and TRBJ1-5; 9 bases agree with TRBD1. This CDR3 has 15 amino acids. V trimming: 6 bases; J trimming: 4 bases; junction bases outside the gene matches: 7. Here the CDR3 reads CASRPTGGINQPQHF. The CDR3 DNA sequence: TGTGCCAGCAGACCGACAGGGGGTATTAATCAGCCCCAGCATTTT.

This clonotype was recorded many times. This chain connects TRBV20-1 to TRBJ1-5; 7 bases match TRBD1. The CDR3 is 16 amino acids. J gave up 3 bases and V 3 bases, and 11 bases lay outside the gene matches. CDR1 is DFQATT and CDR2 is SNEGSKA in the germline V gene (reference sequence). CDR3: CSARDRRQGFNQPQHF. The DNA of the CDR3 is TGCAGTGCTAGGGACAGGCGGCAGGGTTTCAATCAGCCCCAGCATTTT.

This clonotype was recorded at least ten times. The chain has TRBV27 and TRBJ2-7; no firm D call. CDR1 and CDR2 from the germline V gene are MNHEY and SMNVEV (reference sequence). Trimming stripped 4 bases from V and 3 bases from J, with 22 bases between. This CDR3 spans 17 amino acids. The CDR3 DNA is TGTGCCAGCAGTTCACAGCCCTCGTCGACCGCGATCTACGAGCAGTACTTC. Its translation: CASSSQPSSTAIYEQYF.

The CDR3 DNA is TGTGCCAGCAGCATTCGGGGCCTACAAGAGACCCAGTACTTC. This gives the protein CASSIRGLQETQYF. V and J are TRBV11-1 and TRBJ2-5; D could derive from TRBD1 or TRBD2 (5 bases each). From germline, CDR1 is SGHAT and CDR2 FQDESV (reference sequence). Trimming took 5 bases from V and 2 from J, leaving 12 bases between them. The CDR3 sequence is 14 residues long.

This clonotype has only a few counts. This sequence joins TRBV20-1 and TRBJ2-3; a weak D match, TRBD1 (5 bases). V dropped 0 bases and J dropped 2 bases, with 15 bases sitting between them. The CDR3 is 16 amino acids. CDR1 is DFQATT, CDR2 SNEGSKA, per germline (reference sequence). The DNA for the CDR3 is TGCAGTGCTAGAGATCTCGGCAGGGCCCCCACAGATACGCAGTATTTT. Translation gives CSARDLGRAPTDTQYF.

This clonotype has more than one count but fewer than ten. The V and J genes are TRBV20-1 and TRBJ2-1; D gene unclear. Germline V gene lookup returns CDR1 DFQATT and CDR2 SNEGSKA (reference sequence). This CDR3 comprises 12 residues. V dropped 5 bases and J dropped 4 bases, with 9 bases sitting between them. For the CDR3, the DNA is TGCAGTGCTCAGGCTCGATACAATGAGCAGTTCTTC. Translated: CSAQARYNEQFF.

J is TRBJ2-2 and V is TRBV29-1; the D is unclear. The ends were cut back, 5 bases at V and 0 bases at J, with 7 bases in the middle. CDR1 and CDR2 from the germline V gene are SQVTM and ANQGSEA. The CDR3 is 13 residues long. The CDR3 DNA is TGCAGCGTTCGTCACACGAACACCGGGGAGCTGTTTTTT. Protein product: CSVRHTNTGELFF.

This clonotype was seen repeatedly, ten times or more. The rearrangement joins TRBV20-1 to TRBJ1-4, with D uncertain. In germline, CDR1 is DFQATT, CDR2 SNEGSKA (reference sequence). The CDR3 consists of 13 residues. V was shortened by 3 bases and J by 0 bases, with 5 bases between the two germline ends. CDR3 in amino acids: CSASKPTNEKLFF. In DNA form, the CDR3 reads TGCAGTGCTAGTAAGCCAACTAATGAAAAACTGTTTTTT.

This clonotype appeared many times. CDR3 coding DNA: TGTGCCAGCAGCCTTGCCCTGGGTCGGAGATCTAGAACAGATACGCAGTATTTT. Protein product: CASSLALGRRSRTDTQYF. V and J are TRBV4-2 and TRBJ2-3; D is unclear. V lost 4 bases to trimming and J lost 3 bases, with 23 bases between them. From germline, CDR1 is LGHNA and CDR2 YNFKEQ. This CDR3 has 18 residues.

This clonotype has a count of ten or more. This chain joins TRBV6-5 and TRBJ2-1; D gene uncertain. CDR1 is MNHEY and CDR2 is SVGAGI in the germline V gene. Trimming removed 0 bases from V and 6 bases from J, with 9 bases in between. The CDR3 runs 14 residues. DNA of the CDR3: TGTGCCAGCAGTTACTCTCTGTGGGTCAATGAGCAGTTCTTC. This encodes CASSYSLWVNEQFF.

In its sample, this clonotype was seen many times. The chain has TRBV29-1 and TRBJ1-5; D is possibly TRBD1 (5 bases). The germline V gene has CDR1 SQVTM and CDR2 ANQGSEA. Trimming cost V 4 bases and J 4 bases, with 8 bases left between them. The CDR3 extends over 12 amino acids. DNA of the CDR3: TGCAGCGTTGGGGGGGGAAATCAGCCCCAGCATTTT. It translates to CSVGGGNQPQHF.

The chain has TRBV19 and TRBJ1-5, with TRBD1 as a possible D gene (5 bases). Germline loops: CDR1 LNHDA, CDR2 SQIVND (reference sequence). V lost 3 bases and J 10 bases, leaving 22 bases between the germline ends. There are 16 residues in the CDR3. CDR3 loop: CASSIRSTGGDSPQHF. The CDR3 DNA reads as TGTGCCAGTAGTATCCGATCCACTGGAGGCGACAGCCCCCAGCATTTT. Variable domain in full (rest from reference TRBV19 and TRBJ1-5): DGGITQSPKYLFRKEGQNVTLSCEQNLNHDAMYWYRQDPGQGLRLIYYSQIVNDFQKGDIAEGYSVSREKKESFPLTVTSAQKNPTAFYLCASSIRSTGGDSPQHFGDGTRLSIL.